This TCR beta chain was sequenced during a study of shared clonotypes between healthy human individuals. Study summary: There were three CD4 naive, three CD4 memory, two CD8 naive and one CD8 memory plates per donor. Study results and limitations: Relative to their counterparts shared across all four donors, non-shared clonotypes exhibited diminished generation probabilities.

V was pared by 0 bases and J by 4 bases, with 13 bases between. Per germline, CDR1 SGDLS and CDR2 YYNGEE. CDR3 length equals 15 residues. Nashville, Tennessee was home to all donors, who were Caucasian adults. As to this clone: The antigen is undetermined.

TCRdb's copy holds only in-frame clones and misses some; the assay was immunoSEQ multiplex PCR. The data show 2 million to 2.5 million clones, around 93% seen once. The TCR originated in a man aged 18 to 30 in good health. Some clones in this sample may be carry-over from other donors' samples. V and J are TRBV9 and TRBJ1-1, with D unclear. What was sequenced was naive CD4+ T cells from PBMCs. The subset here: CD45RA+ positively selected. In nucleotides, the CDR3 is TGTGCCAGCAGCGTAGCGGAGGGAAGCGGCACTGAAGCTTTCTTT. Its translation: CASSVAEGSGTEAFF. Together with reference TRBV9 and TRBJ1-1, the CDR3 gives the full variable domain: DSGVTQTPKHLITATGQRVTLRCSPRSGDLSVYWYQQSLDQGLQFLIQYYNGEERAKGNILERFSAQQFPDLHSELNLSSLELGDSALYFCASSVAEGSGTEAFFGQGTRLTVV.